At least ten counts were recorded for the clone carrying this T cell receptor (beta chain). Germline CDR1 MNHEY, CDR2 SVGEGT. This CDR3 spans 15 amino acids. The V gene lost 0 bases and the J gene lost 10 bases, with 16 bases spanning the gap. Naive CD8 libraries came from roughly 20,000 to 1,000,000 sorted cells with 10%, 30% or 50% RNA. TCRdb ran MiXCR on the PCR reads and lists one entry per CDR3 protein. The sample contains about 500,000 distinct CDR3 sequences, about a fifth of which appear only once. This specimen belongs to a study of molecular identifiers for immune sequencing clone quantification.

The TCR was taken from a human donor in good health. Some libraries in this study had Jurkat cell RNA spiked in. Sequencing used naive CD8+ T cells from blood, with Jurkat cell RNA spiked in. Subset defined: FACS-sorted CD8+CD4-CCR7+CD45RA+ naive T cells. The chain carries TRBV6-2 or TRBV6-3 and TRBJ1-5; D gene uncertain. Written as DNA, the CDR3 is TGTGCCAGCAGTTACTCGAACCGTGGTAGGGCACCCCAGCATTTT. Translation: CASSYSNRGRAPQHF.